One and the same sample provided the 16 T cell receptor beta chains below, sequenced in a study of regulatory T cells in long-lasting Graves disease (dated by TCRdb to the early 2020s). Explained via the paper, the time point label denotes: newly diagnosed GD, antithyroid drugs for less than 3 months. For both TCR sequencing and RNA sequencing, RNA was extracted from PBMCs in TRIzol. The library was obtained by multiplex PCR. This sample was sequenced with an Illumina HiSeq 4000. To build TCR beta libraries, CDR3 regions were amplified by Arm-PCR using iRepertoire HTBI primers. The public reads were reanalyzed by TCRdb: fastp trimming at Q25, MiXCR alignment, in-frame beta chains only. For every CDR3 protein sequence, its rows merge into one entry that carries the most common genes and DNA. The sample data list approximately 350,000 distinct CDR3 sequences, and around 15% of these were observed just once. Roughly 27% of the sample is taken by the ten largest.

This sample was also put to use in a study of T cells in Graves' hyperthyroidism and ophthalmopathy.

The material sequenced was peripheral blood mononuclear cells (PBMCs), taken at new diagnosis, from a patient treated with antithyroid drugs. The receptors were gathered from a man in his forties with Graves disease. Donor details come from another sample of the same person, matched by shared clones.

This clonotype was seen many times. The CDR3 loop reads CASSSPVGGTDTQYF. In DNA, the CDR3 is TGTGCCAGCAGCTCGCCCGTGGGGGGGACAGATACGCAGTATTTT. This sequence joins TRBV5-5 and TRBJ2-3, with 7 bases lining up with TRBD2. The length of the CDR3 is 15 residues. Germline V gives CDR1 SGHKS, CDR2 YYEKEE (reference sequence). J gave up 3 bases and V 3 bases, and 7 bases lay outside the gene matches.

This clonotype was observed a few times. The J gene is TRBJ1-6, the V gene TRBV30; 9 nucleotides align to TRBD1. V was pared by 2 bases and J by 4 bases, with 3 bases of the junction left unmatched. The CDR3 extends over 15 amino acids. Germline V gene data show CDR1 as GTSNPN and CDR2 as SVGIG (reference sequence). Written as DNA, the CDR3 is TGTGCCTGGAGTTCCGGGACAGGGTATAATTCACCCCTCCACTTT. It is translated as CAWSSGTGYNSPLHF.

This clonotype was observed at least ten times. This chain connects TRBV5-5 to TRBJ2-3, with unresolved D. V was trimmed by 3 bases and J by 6 bases, leaving 8 bases between them. Germline CDR1 and CDR2: SGHKS and YYEKEE (reference sequence). The CDR3 is made up of 12 amino acids. CDR3 nucleotide sequence: TGTGCCAGCAGCTCCAACTCGGATACGCAGTATTTT. It encodes CASSSNSDTQYF.

Ten or more counts support this clonotype. The chain employs TRBV7-2 and TRBJ2-1; D is undetermined. The CDR3 totals 15 residues. Trimming took off 5 bases at V and 7 bases at J, with 18 bases between the two ends. Germline CDR1 and CDR2: SGHTA and FQGNSA. The CDR3 sequence: CASSHPERVNNEQFF. The CDR3 DNA follows: TGTGCCAGCAGCCACCCGGAACGAGTCAATAATGAGCAGTTCTTC.

This clonotype was seen ten or more times. The chain carries TRBV6-1 and TRBJ1-1, with 7 nucleotides matching TRBD1. The CDR3 has 14 amino acids. Per the germline V gene, CDR1 is MNHNS and CDR2 is SASEGT. Trimming removed 7 bases from V and 7 bases from J; junction bases left unmatched: 12. CDR3 in DNA: TGTGCCAGCACCCCACAGGGGTGGGGGGGTGAAGCTTTCTTT. Residues: CASTPQGWGGEAFF.

The table lists this clonotype with many counts. The chain employs TRBV5-1 and TRBJ1-2; D perhaps matches TRBD1 (6 bases). Trimming took off 1 base at V and 5 bases at J, with 12 bases between the two ends. The germline CDR1 and CDR2 sequences are SGHRS and YFSETQ. The CDR3 is 14 amino acids. The CDR3 DNA sequence: TGCGCCAGCAGCTTGACGGACAGTGTATATGGCTACACCTTC. Translating it yields CASSLTDSVYGYTF.

There are many counts of this clonotype. The chain couples TRBV11-2 to TRBJ1-1; maybe TRBD1 (6 bases). This CDR3 has 15 amino acids. V lost 5 bases and J 4 bases, leaving 17 bases between the germline ends. Germline V CDR1 and CDR2: SGHAT, FQNNGV. The CDR3: CASSAVTRGSTEAFF. CDR3 in DNA: TGTGCCAGCAGCGCAGTAACAAGGGGGAGCACTGAAGCTTTCTTT.

Notes on this clonotype: The junction shows a germline mismatch at one end, possibly a read error. The chain combines TRBV20-1 with TRBJ1-1; D is unresolved. Germline loops: CDR1 DFQATT, CDR2 SNEGSKA (reference sequence). This CDR3 region has 14 residues. CDR3 nucleotides: TGCAGTGCCAGAGAAGGCCCCAAGAGCACTGAAGCTTTCTTT. Protein sequence: CSAREGPKSTEAFF.

This clonotype was seen many times. The chain couples TRBV6-5 to TRBJ2-2; D may be TRBD1 (6 bases). V was clipped by 2 bases and J by 4 bases, with 11 bases between them. The CDR3 loop spans 15 amino acids. Germline V gene lookup returns CDR1 MNHEY and CDR2 SVGAGI. The CDR3 DNA reads TGTGCCAGCAGTTACGATTCAGGGGTCACCGGGGAGCTGTTTTTT. Its protein is CASSYDSGVTGELFF.

This clonotype was seen only a few times. This chain joins TRBV3-1 and TRBJ1-2; maybe TRBD1 (5 bases). The length of the CDR3 is 16 residues. Trimming shortened V by 0 bases and J by 8 bases, and 19 bases separated the two germline ends. Germline V gene sequence: CDR1 LGHDT, CDR2 YNNKEL (reference sequence). CDR3 amino acids: CASSQDTTGGVRGYTF. The CDR3 region has the DNA TGTGCCAGCAGCCAAGATACGACCGGGGGAGTGCGGGGCTACACCTTC.

In its sample, this clonotype was seen a few times. As DNA, the CDR3 is TGTGCCACGGGGGACAGTCGGACTGAAGCTTTCTTT. Its protein product is CATGDSRTEAFF. The chain joins TRBV10-3 to TRBJ1-1; 7 bases agree with TRBD1. This CDR3 region has 12 residues. Germline V gives CDR1 ENHRY, CDR2 SYGVKD. V trimming: 10 bases; J trimming: 5 bases; junction bases outside the gene matches: 7.

This clonotype was observed many times. The chain uses TRBV20-1 and TRBJ1-1, with D tentatively TRBD1 (5 bases). Germline CDR1 is DFQATT and CDR2 is SNEGSKA (reference sequence). The CDR3 extends over 15 amino acids. The V end was cut by 0 bases, the J end by 4 bases, with 15 bases between. CDR3 protein: CSARDPQGRGTEAFF. The CDR3 DNA is TGCAGTGCTAGAGATCCGCAGGGCCGCGGCACTGAAGCTTTCTTT.

Ten or more counts support this clonotype. The chain combines TRBV11-3 with TRBJ2-5, with TRBD2 matching 9 bases. CDR1 and CDR2 from the germline V gene are SGHNT and YENEEA. CDR3 length equals 15 residues. Trimming removed 4 bases from V and 5 bases from J; junction bases left unmatched: 8. The CDR3 region is CASSSPVAGGETQYF. In DNA form, the CDR3 reads TGTGCCAGCAGCTCCCCTGTGGCGGGAGGGGAGACCCAGTACTTC. Filled out from reference TRBV11-3 and TRBJ2-5, the complete variable domain reads EAGVVQSPRYKIIEKKQPVAFWCNPISGHNTLYWYLQNLGQGPELLIRYENEEAVDDSQLPKDRFSAERLKGVDSTLKIQPAELGDSAVYLCASSSPVAGGETQYFGPGTRLLVL.

This clonotype has ten or more counts. V and J are TRBV4-3 and TRBJ2-3; the D is unclear. The germline V and J ends were trimmed by 5 bases and 2 bases, with 11 bases remaining between them. The CDR3 sequence is 14 residues long. The germline V gene has CDR1 LGHNA and CDR2 YSLEER. The DNA for the CDR3 is TGCGCCAGCAGCTCTCGGTCATACACAGATACGCAGTATTTT. Amino acids: CASSSRSYTDTQYF.

The J gene is TRBJ1-3, the V gene TRBV5-1; 10 bases are a match to TRBD1. The CDR3 has 15 residues. CDR1 and CDR2 (germline): SGHRS, YFSETQ. Trimming removed 4 bases from V and 2 bases from J; junction bases left unmatched: 3. CDR3 sequence reads: CASSIGQGAGNTIYF. The CDR3 coding sequence is TGCGCCAGCAGCATCGGACAGGGGGCTGGAAACACCATATATTTT.

This clonotype was recorded a few times. One base away lies a much larger clone, so this may be a sequencing read error. V and J are TRBV12-3 or TRBV12-4 and TRBJ2-3, with a possible D match to TRBD2 (6 bases). The CDR3 is 12 amino acids. In DNA form, the CDR3 reads TGTGCCGGCAGTTTGGAGGGGAATACGCAGTATTTT. This gives the protein CAGSLEGNTQYF.